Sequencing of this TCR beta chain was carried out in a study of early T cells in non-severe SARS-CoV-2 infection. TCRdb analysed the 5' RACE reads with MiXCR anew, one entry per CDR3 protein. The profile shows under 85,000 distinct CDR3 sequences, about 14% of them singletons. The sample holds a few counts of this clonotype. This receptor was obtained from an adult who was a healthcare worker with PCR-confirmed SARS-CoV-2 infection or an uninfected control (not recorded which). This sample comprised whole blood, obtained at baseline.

The DNA of the CDR3 is TGTGCCAGCAGCTTGAGGATACTAGCGGGAGGGCGCGGAGGGGGTGAGCAGTTCTTC. It translates to CASSLRILAGGRGGGEQFF. The chain couples TRBV7-2 to TRBJ2-1, with TRBD2 matching 13 bases. CDR3 size: 19 residues. Germline V gene data show CDR1 as SGHTA and CDR2 as FQGNSA. V gave up 3 bases and J gave up 9 bases; unmatched junction bases: 17.